The 21 T cell receptor beta chains presented below share a single source sample, sequenced in a study of cytomegalovirus exposure and HLA in healthy donors. PCR involved 60 Vbeta and 13 Jbeta primers. The table came from immunoSEQ multiplex PCR; TCRdb's copy has only in-frame clones and leaves some out. The sample includes 150,000 to 200,000 clones, approximately 78% of them seen just once. The sample was PBMCs. The source is a girl aged 2 to 10 in good health and CMV-seropositive.

This clone was picked up one time. The chain combines TRBV4-1 with TRBJ2-1; 14 bases are shared with TRBD2. Unmatched junction bases numbered 13, after V lost 0 bases and J lost 6 bases. The CDR3 runs to 20 residues. CDR1 and CDR2 (germline): MGHRA, YSYEKL. The CDR3, as DNA: TGCGCCAGCAGCCAAGAGGGACTAGCGGGAGTAAGGGATGGAGTCAATGAGCAGTTCTTC. It is translated as CASSQEGLAGVRDGVNEQFF.

The chain combines TRBV25-1 with TRBJ2-5, with D possibly matching TRBD2 (6 bases). The germline gives CDR1 MGHDK, CDR2 SYGVNS. The CDR3 has 15 residues. V gave up 3 bases and J gave up 5 bases, with 16 bases separating them. The CDR3 coding sequence is TGTGCCAGCAGTGAGGTGCGGGGATCTGGGGAGACCCAGTACTTC. As protein: CASSEVRGSGETQYF.

The chain joins TRBV29-1 to TRBJ1-1, with 8 positions matching TRBD1. This CDR3 has 12 amino acids. The trim removed 3 bases at V and 7 bases at J, leaving 4 bases unmatched. CDR1 is SQVTM, CDR2 ANQGSEA, per germline. CDR3 loop: CSVDRGQGEAFF. The DNA of the CDR3 is TGCAGCGTTGACAGGGGGCAAGGTGAAGCTTTCTTT.

The genes are TRBV28 and TRBJ1-5, with TRBD1 identical over 9 bases. This CDR3 spans 22 amino acids. V trimming: 1 base; J trimming: 7 bases; junction bases outside the gene matches: 26. Germline V gene sequence: CDR1 MDHEN, CDR2 SYDVKM. In DNA form, the CDR3 reads TGTGCCAGCAGTTTATCCATTACCACATTGACCCGGGACAGGGATGTTTGGCAGCCCCAGCATTTT. Protein product: CASSLSITTLTRDRDVWQPQHF.

The rearrangement joins TRBV5-5 to TRBJ2-3; D gene unclear. V was cut by 4 bases and J by 0 bases, with 6 bases left in between. Looked up from germline, CDR1 is SGHKS and CDR2 is YYEKEE (reference sequence). The CDR3 sequence is 13 residues long. The CDR3 protein is CASSPGSTDTQYF. CDR3 nucleotide sequence: TGTGCCAGCAGCCCCGGGAGCACAGATACGCAGTATTTT. Based on the CDR3 plus reference TRBV5-5 and TRBJ2-3, the full variable domain is DAGVTQSPTHLIKTRGQQVTLRCSPISGHKSVSWYQQVLGQGPQFIFQYYEKEERGRGNFPDRFSARQFPNYSSELNVNALLLGDSALYLCASSPGSTDTQYFGPGTRLTVL.

V and J are TRBV18 and TRBJ2-5, with 10 bases identical to TRBD2. CDR1 is KGHSH and CDR2 is LQKENI in the germline V gene. Germline trimming cut 3 bases from V and 5 bases from J; bases unmatched to any gene: 12. This CDR3 comprises 17 residues. CDR3 in DNA: TGTGCCAGCTCACCTTCGCCCATAGCGGGAGGAAGGGAGACCCAGTACTTC. Translation gives CASSPSPIAGGRETQYF. The full variable domain, rest sourced from reference TRBV18 and TRBJ2-5, is NAGVMQNPRHLVRRRGQEARLRCSPMKGHSHVYWYRQLPEEGLKFMVYLQKENIIDESGMPKERFSAEFPKEGPSILRIQQVVRGDSAAYFCASSPSPIAGGRETQYFGPGTRLLVL.

CDR3 sequence (DNA): TGTGCCATCAGTGAGTGGGACAGCTACGAGCAGTACTTC. Translated, it gives CAISEWDSYEQYF. The chain is built from TRBV10-3 and TRBJ2-7, with 7 bases identical to TRBD1. The V segment lost 1 base and the J segment 3 bases; nucleotides outside the gene matches: 0. Germline CDR1 reads ENHRY; CDR2 reads SYGVKD. The CDR3 consists of 13 residues.

This clone is a singleton in its sample. The chain uses TRBV30 and TRBJ2-2; 13 nucleotides line up with TRBD2. V shed 3 bases, J shed 6 bases, and the junction held 4 bases outside the gene matches. Per the germline V gene, CDR1 is GTSNPN and CDR2 is SVGIG (reference sequence). This CDR3 is built from 15 residues. The CDR3 loop is CAWRLAGGSPGELFF. The DNA for the CDR3 is TGTGCCTGGAGACTAGCGGGAGGGTCCCCCGGGGAGCTGTTTTTT.

J is TRBJ1-1 and V is TRBV29-1; the D gene is possibly TRBD1 (5 bases). CDR3 length: 14 residues. Germline CDR1 is SQVTM and CDR2 is ANQGSEA. Trimming stripped 6 bases from V and 1 base from J, with 15 bases between. Here the CDR3 DNA reads TGCAGCGTCAAACCGGGACTGGGGAACACTGAAGCTTTCTTT. Translation gives CSVKPGLGNTEAFF. Using reference TRBV29-1 and TRBJ1-1 for the parts outside the CDR3, the full variable domain is SAVISQKPSRDICQRGTSLTIQCQVDSQVTMMFWYRQQPGQSLTLIATANQGSEATYESGFVIDKFPISRPNLTFSTLTVSNMSPEDSSIYLCSVKPGLGNTEAFFGQGTRLTVV.

The chain is built from TRBV2 and TRBJ2-5; 10 bases match TRBD2. Germline V gene data show CDR1 as SNHLY and CDR2 as FYNNEI. The CDR3 covers 17 residues. The junction had 9 bases not matched to a gene; V was cut back by 0 bases and J by 5 bases. The CDR3: CASSEAMASGSKETQYF. CDR3 nucleotides: TGTGCCAGCAGTGAAGCGATGGCTAGCGGGAGTAAGGAGACCCAGTACTTC. Full variable domain (missing parts from reference TRBV2 and TRBJ2-5): EPEVTQTPSHQVTQMGQEVILRCVPISNHLYFYWYRQILGQKVEFLVSFYNNEISEKSEIFDDQFSVERPDGSNFTLKIRSTKLEDSAMYFCASSEAMASGSKETQYFGPGTRLLVL.

The sample holds one count of this clone. The chain carries TRBV28 and TRBJ2-5, with D uncertain. The V end lost 6 bases, the J end lost 1 base, and 12 bases lay between the germline ends. Germline CDR1 is MDHEN and CDR2 is SYDVKM. The length of the CDR3 is 14 residues. The CDR3 DNA reads as TGTGCCAGCAGCATAACCAGTCCCCAAGAGACCCAGTACTTC. As protein: CASSITSPQETQYF.

The rearrangement uses TRBV12-5 and TRBJ2-3; 11 bases line up with TRBD2. This CDR3 comprises 15 residues. V was pared by 1 base and J by 4 bases, with 1 base of the junction left unmatched. Germline V gene lookup returns CDR1 LGHNT and CDR2 FRNRAP. The CDR3 is CASGLGLAGPDTQYF. The CDR3 nucleotides are TGTGCTAGTGGTTTGGGACTAGCGGGACCAGATACGCAGTATTTT.

J is TRBJ2-7 and V is TRBV10-2, with 14 bases matching TRBD2. Germline CDR1 and CDR2: WSHSY and SAAADI. The CDR3 has 17 residues. Trimming at V came to 8 bases and at J to 1 base, leaving 10 bases not matched to a gene. The CDR3: CASQGTSGSGGSYEQYF. The CDR3 region has the DNA TGCGCCAGCCAAGGGACTAGCGGGAGTGGGGGTTCCTACGAGCAGTACTTC.

The chain is built from TRBV4-1 and TRBJ1-2, with 7 bases that match TRBD1. V lost 4 bases and J lost 3; bases outside the gene matches: 8. This CDR3 is built from 15 residues. Germline CDR1 and CDR2: MGHRA and YSYEKL. In DNA form, the CDR3 reads TGCGCCAGCAGCCCCATTGGAGGGGGCGACTATGGCTACACCTTC. This gives the protein CASSPIGGGDYGYTF.

This clone was seen more than once but under ten times. The rearrangement joins TRBV18 to TRBJ1-1; 10 positions agree with TRBD1. CDR3 length: 18 residues. Germline values: CDR1 KGHSH, CDR2 LQKENI. J gave up 7 bases and V 6 bases, and 20 bases lay outside the gene matches. The CDR3: CASSPDRGRVRGENEAFF. The CDR3 DNA sequence: TGTGCCAGCTCCCCTGACAGGGGGCGAGTAAGAGGAGAAAATGAAGCTTTCTTT.

The V gene is TRBV29-1, the J gene TRBJ1-2; D uncertain. Trimming removed 7 bases from V and 2 bases from J, with 17 bases in between. The CDR3 consists of 14 residues. Germline V CDR1 and CDR2: SQVTM, ANQGSEA. CDR3 in amino acids: CSAWSGQENYGYTF. DNA for the CDR3: TGCAGCGCCTGGAGCGGCCAGGAAAACTATGGCTACACCTTC. The full variable domain, rest sourced from reference TRBV29-1 and TRBJ1-2, is SAVISQKPSRDICQRGTSLTIQCQVDSQVTMMFWYRQQPGQSLTLIATANQGSEATYESGFVIDKFPISRPNLTFSTLTVSNMSPEDSSIYLCSAWSGQENYGYTFGSGTRLTVV.

V and J are TRBV5-1 and TRBJ2-1; D gene ambiguous. Germline loops: CDR1 SGHRS, CDR2 YFSETQ. Trimming removed 2 bases at V and 8 bases at J, with 5 bases between. The CDR3 contains 11 residues. The CDR3 loop reads CASSFRYEQFF. CDR3 DNA: TGCGCCAGCAGCTTTAGATATGAGCAGTTCTTC.

The V and J genes are TRBV5-1 and TRBJ2-3, with 11 bases lining up with TRBD2. The ends lost 1 base at V and 5 bases at J; junction bases unmatched: 15. The germline V gene encodes CDR1 SGHRS and CDR2 YFSETQ. This CDR3 has 19 residues. This CDR3 is CASSLSTLLAGVGEDTQYF. The CDR3 DNA reads TGCGCCAGCAGCTTGTCCACACTACTAGCGGGAGTAGGAGAAGATACGCAGTATTTT.

The V and J genes are TRBV27 and TRBJ1-5; TRBD1 aligns across 7 bases. V lost 6 bases to trimming and J lost 0 bases; unmatched junction nucleotides: 11. Germline assignment: CDR1 MNHEY and CDR2 SMNVEV (reference sequence). The CDR3 is 17 amino acids. The CDR3 here is CASRQPGQQYSNQPQHF. Written as DNA, the CDR3 is TGTGCCAGCAGGCAGCCGGGACAGCAATATAGCAATCAGCCCCAGCATTTT.

The chain uses TRBV27 and TRBJ1-2; TRBD1 aligns across 11 bases. After removal of 4 bases from V and 3 bases from J, the junction contained 4 bases not matched to a gene. Per the germline V gene, CDR1 is MNHEY and CDR2 is SMNVEV (reference sequence). CDR3 length equals 15 residues. The CDR3 DNA is TGTGCCAGCAGTTCCTGGACAGGGGGCGACTATGGCTACACCTTC. This codes for CASSSWTGGDYGYTF.

The gene calls are TRBV5-1 and TRBJ2-2, with TRBD1 identical over 7 bases. The CDR3 is 15 amino acids. CDR1 is SGHRS, CDR2 YFSETQ, per germline. Trimming cost V 3 bases and J 1 base; bases outside gene matches: 3. The CDR3 reads CASSSGTVNTGELFF. In DNA form, the CDR3 reads TGCGCCAGCAGCTCCGGGACAGTGAACACCGGGGAGCTGTTTTTT.